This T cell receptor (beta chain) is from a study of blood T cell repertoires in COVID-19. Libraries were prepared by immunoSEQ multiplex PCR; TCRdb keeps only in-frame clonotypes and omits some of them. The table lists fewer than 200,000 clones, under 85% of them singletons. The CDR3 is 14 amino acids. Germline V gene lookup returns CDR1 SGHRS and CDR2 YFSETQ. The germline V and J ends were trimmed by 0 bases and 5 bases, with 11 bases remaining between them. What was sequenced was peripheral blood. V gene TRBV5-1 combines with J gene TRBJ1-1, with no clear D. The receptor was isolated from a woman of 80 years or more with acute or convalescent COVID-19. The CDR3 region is CASSLAGVGTEAFF. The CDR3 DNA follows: TGCGCCAGCAGCTTGGCGGGAGTGGGGACTGAAGCTTTCTTT.